This T cell receptor (beta chain) was identified in a study of blood T cell repertoires in COVID-19. TCRdb's copy holds only in-frame clones and misses some; the assay was immunoSEQ multiplex PCR. This repertoire shows around 140,000 clones, roughly nine tenths found once; its top ten account for approximately 10%. Germline V gene sequence: CDR1 SGHRS, CDR2 YFSETQ. The CDR3 covers 17 residues. Trimming took 4 bases from V and 2 from J, leaving 19 bases between them. The source of this sequence is a woman in her 70s with COVID-19, enrolled during active disease. The gene calls are TRBV5-1 and TRBJ2-1; the D gene is possibly TRBD2 (6 bases). The specimen sequenced was peripheral blood. For the CDR3, the DNA is TGCGCCAGCAGCCCCCGGGACTGGCTCTTGACCTACAATGAGCAGTTCTTC. Translating gives CASSPRDWLLTYNEQFF.